This T cell receptor beta chain was recorded in a study of blood T cell repertoires in COVID-19. Method: immunoSEQ multiplex PCR; TCRdb's copy keeps in-frame clones and lacks some. The sample records tens of thousands of clones, less than 95% being singletons. Between the trimmed V and J ends, which lost 7 bases and 2 bases, there was a span of 9 bases. The CDR3 length is 11 residues. Germline assignment: CDR1 SQVTM and CDR2 ANQGSEA. The receptor comes from a man aged 50-59 years with COVID-19, enrolled during active disease. The chain uses TRBV29-1 and TRBJ2-7; the D gene is possibly TRBD1 (6 bases). Material for sequencing was peripheral blood. The CDR3 nucleotides read TGCAGCGCCCGGACAGCCTACGAGCAGTACTTC. This gives the protein CSARTAYEQYF.